Below, 29 T cell receptor beta chains from the same sample are listed, as sequenced in a study of cytomegalovirus exposure and HLA in healthy donors. Using immunoSEQ multiplex PCR, the repertoire was profiled, and TCRdb retains in-frame clones only, with some absent. The table shows over 150,000 clones, with around 84% occurring only once. The sequencing input was PBMCs. The receptors stem from a woman aged 25 to 39 in good health and CMV-seropositive.

The chain has TRBV27 and TRBJ2-7; TRBD2 matches at 9 bases. This CDR3 contains 14 residues. V was pared by 5 bases and J by 2 bases, with 4 bases of the junction left unmatched. Germline V gives CDR1 MNHEY, CDR2 SMNVEV (reference sequence). The CDR3 here is CASSLAGLTYEQYF. CDR3 DNA sequence: TGTGCCAGCAGTCTAGCGGGACTTACCTACGAGCAGTACTTC.

This clone is a singleton in its sample. CDR3: CASSLMGQNYEQYF. The CDR3 DNA reads as TGTGCCAGCAGCTTAATGGGACAGAACTACGAGCAGTACTTC. The V call is TRBV7-3, the J call TRBJ2-7; 7 bases fit TRBD1. The CDR3 runs 14 residues. CDR1 and CDR2 from the germline V gene are SGHTA and FQGTGA. V lost 1 base and J lost 3; bases outside the gene matches: 3.

The CDR3 DNA follows: TGTGCCAGCAGTTACATAGACAGGGCATATGGCTACACCTTC. Protein product: CASSYIDRAYGYTF. This sequence joins TRBV6-5 and TRBJ1-2, with 7 bases aligning to TRBD1. From germline, CDR1 is MNHEY and CDR2 SVGAGI. The CDR3 consists of 14 residues. V lost 2 bases to trimming and J lost 5 bases; unmatched junction nucleotides: 5.

This chain connects TRBV9 to TRBJ2-1; TRBD1 matches at 10 bases. The CDR3 covers 15 residues. Per germline, CDR1 SGDLS and CDR2 YYNGEE. Trimming cost V 2 bases and J 4 bases; bases outside gene matches: 3. The CDR3: CASSVGQGGYNEQFF. CDR3 bases: TGTGCCAGCAGCGTTGGACAGGGGGGTTACAATGAGCAGTTCTTC.

This chain joins TRBV30 and TRBJ1-4, with a weak D call TRBD1 (5 bases). With 2 bases removed from V and 7 bases from J, the gap between germline ends came to 14 bases. The CDR3 length is 14 residues. The germline gives CDR1 GTSNPN, CDR2 SVGIG (reference sequence). The CDR3 DNA is TGTGCCTGGAGTAATAGTGGGGGAGGTGAAAAACTGTTTTTT. It specifies CAWSNSGGGEKLFF.

This clone is a singleton in its sample. V and J are TRBV28 and TRBJ1-4, with a weak D call TRBD1 (6 bases). Germline loops: CDR1 MDHEN, CDR2 SYDVKM. Trimming cost V 6 bases and J 14 bases, with 22 bases left between them. This CDR3 has 14 amino acids. The CDR3 nucleotides are TGTGCCAGCAGCCCCGACAGGCCCCAATTTCTGCTGTTTTTT. Residues: CASSPDRPQFLLFF.

The chain employs TRBV27 and TRBJ1-1, with 7 bases matching TRBD1. The CDR3 spans 16 residues. The germline gives CDR1 MNHEY, CDR2 SMNVEV (reference sequence). V was clipped by 5 bases and J by 0 bases; unmatched bases: 9. CDR3: CASSRRTGTMNTEAFF. CDR3 sequence (DNA): TGTGCCAGCAGTCGTCGGACAGGCACTATGAACACTGAAGCTTTCTTT.

J is TRBJ2-5 and V is TRBV7-9, with D tentatively TRBD1 (5 bases). The V and J ends lost 8 bases and 4 bases respectively, with 14 bases between them. This CDR3 has 13 residues. Per the germline V gene, CDR1 is SEHNR and CDR2 is FQNEAQ (reference sequence). CDR3 DNA: TGTGCCAGCCGGAGTCAGGGAAGAGAGACCCAGTACTTC. Protein: CASRSQGRETQYF. The full variable domain, its missing parts supplied by reference TRBV7-9 and TRBJ2-5, is DTGVSQNPRHKITKRGQNVTFRCDPISEHNRLYWYRQTLGQGPEFLTYFQNEAQLEKSRLLSDRFSAERPKGSFSTLEIQRTEQGDSAMYLCASRSQGRETQYFGPGTRLLVL.

This chain joins TRBV9 and TRBJ2-4; possible D gene TRBD1, 5 bases. Germline assignment: CDR1 SGDLS and CDR2 YYNGEE. V lost 0 bases and J lost 5, with 9 bases in between. The CDR3 is made up of 14 amino acids. The CDR3 region has the DNA TGTGCCAGCAGCGTAGTTCCAGGGCAAAACATTCAGTACTTC. Encoded protein: CASSVVPGQNIQYF.

The V and J genes are TRBV7-2 and TRBJ2-7; TRBD2 is a possible D gene (6 bases). The CDR3 extends over 15 amino acids. Germline V gene sequence: CDR1 SGHTA, CDR2 FQGNSA. The V end was cut by 2 bases, the J end by 3 bases, with 14 bases between. CDR3 nucleotides: TGTGCCAGCAGCTTACGGGACTCTGCCTACTACGAGCAGTACTTC. Its protein product is CASSLRDSAYYEQYF.

The chain joins TRBV10-2 to TRBJ2-1; TRBD1 is a possible D gene (6 bases). The CDR3 extends over 14 amino acids. The germline gives CDR1 WSHSY, CDR2 SAAADI. V was pared by 10 bases and J by 9 bases, with 22 bases between. The CDR3, as DNA: TGCGCCACCTTCAGGGGACCGGAGTCTAGTGAGCAGTTCTTC. The encoded protein is CATFRGPESSEQFF.

V and J are TRBV5-4 and TRBJ2-1; D perhaps matches TRBD1 (5 bases). There are 16 residues in the CDR3. V was trimmed by 0 bases and J by 4 bases, leaving 14 bases between them. Looked up from germline, CDR1 is SGHNT and CDR2 is YYREEE (reference sequence). CDR3 nucleotide sequence: TGTGCCAGCAGCTTGGGGGGCCCACACGGGTACAATGAGCAGTTCTTC. It encodes CASSLGGPHGYNEQFF.

The chain has TRBV6-6 and TRBJ1-5; D might be TRBD1 (5 bases). This CDR3 has 15 residues. The ends were cut back, 5 bases at V and 4 bases at J, with 15 bases in the middle. Germline assignment: CDR1 MNHNY and CDR2 SVGAGI (reference sequence). This CDR3 is CASSPQQENNQPQHF. DNA for the CDR3: TGTGCCAGCAGTCCCCAACAGGAGAATAATCAGCCCCAGCATTTT.

This clone was counted ten times or more. V and J are TRBV29-1 and TRBJ2-7, with 7 positions matching TRBD2. Germline lookup yields CDR1 SQVTM and CDR2 ANQGSEA. The CDR3 has 16 residues. V shed 6 bases and J 0 bases; nucleotides not matched to a gene: 14. DNA of the CDR3: TGCAGCGTCTTGAGCCCCCTTGGCGGGAGCTCCTACGAGCAGTACTTC. Amino acid sequence: CSVLSPLGGSSYEQYF.

The V and J genes are TRBV7-8 and TRBJ2-1; 7 bases line up with TRBD1. Germline trimming cut 7 bases from V and 4 bases from J; bases unmatched to any gene: 7. CDR1 is SGHVS, CDR2 FQNEAQ, per germline. This CDR3 is 14 amino acids long. The CDR3 loop reads CASNPGQLYNEQFF. CDR3 DNA: TGTGCCAGCAACCCGGGACAGCTTTACAATGAGCAGTTCTTC.

The gene calls are TRBV6-1 and TRBJ1-5; no definite D call. The germline gives CDR1 MNHNS, CDR2 SASEGT. V dropped 6 bases and J dropped 5 bases, with 14 bases sitting between them. This CDR3 has 14 residues. The DNA for the CDR3 is TGTGCCAGCAGGGGCCCTAACGGTTATCAGCCCCAGCATTTT. This encodes CASRGPNGYQPQHF.

This clone came up once. The V and J genes are TRBV29-1 and TRBJ2-3, with D possibly matching TRBD1 (5 bases). The CDR3 runs 14 residues. Germline V CDR1 and CDR2: SQVTM, ANQGSEA. Trimming stripped 6 bases from V and 1 base from J, with 14 bases between. CDR3 region: CSVGPSVGTDTQYF. DNA for the CDR3: TGCAGCGTGGGGCCTTCAGTAGGCACAGATACGCAGTATTTT.

The V and J genes are TRBV7-2 and TRBJ1-5; 7 bases align to TRBD1. Per germline, CDR1 SGHTA and CDR2 FQGNSA. CDR3 length equals 16 residues. The J segment lost 4 bases and the V segment lost 1 base, leaving 7 bases of the junction unmatched. The CDR3 coding sequence is TGTGCCAGCAGCTTAGGGACAGGAAAAATAAATCAGCCCCAGCATTTT. Its translation is CASSLGTGKINQPQHF.

This chain joins TRBV4-1 and TRBJ2-7; TRBD2 might be the D (6 bases). The V end lost 3 bases, the J end lost 7 bases, and 19 bases lay between the germline ends. This CDR3 spans 15 amino acids. Germline CDR1 and CDR2: MGHRA and YSYEKL. CDR3: CASSHLGGRRREQYF. The CDR3 DNA reads as TGCGCCAGCAGCCACCTCGGAGGGAGAAGGCGGGAGCAGTACTTC.

Only one count was recorded for this clone. The chain is built from TRBV23-1 and TRBJ1-1; TRBD1 might be the D (5 bases). TRBV23-1 is an ORF, with its function uncertain. Trimming stripped 6 bases from V and 1 base from J, with 21 bases between. The CDR3 contains 17 residues. The CDR3, as DNA: TGCGCCAGCAGCCTCAGTCCCTCCCCAGGGCCGAACACTGAAGCTTTCTTT. Residues: CASSLSPSPGPNTEAFF.

The chain has TRBV28 and TRBJ1-5, with a tentative D call TRBD1 (5 bases). The CDR3 contains 14 residues. Germline loops: CDR1 MDHEN, CDR2 SYDVKM. Trimming stripped 8 bases from V and 7 bases from J, with 18 bases between. The CDR3 DNA reads as TGTGCCAGCCTGGAAGGGGAACTCGGGCAGCCCCAGCATTTT. It is translated as CASLEGELGQPQHF.

There are a few counts of this clone. V and J are TRBV27 and TRBJ2-2; D may be TRBD1 (5 bases). The CDR3 sequence is 14 residues long. V lost 6 bases to trimming and J lost 0 bases, with 8 bases between them. Looked up from germline, CDR1 is MNHEY and CDR2 is SMNVEV (reference sequence). The CDR3 DNA is TGTGCCAGCAGCTTACAGGCGAACACCGGGGAGCTGTTTTTT. This codes for CASSLQANTGELFF.

The chain combines TRBV10-3 with TRBJ2-1; D unresolved. This CDR3 spans 13 amino acids. The germline V gene has CDR1 ENHRY and CDR2 SYGVKD. V was trimmed by 4 bases and J by 6 bases, leaving 10 bases between them. CDR3 DNA sequence: TGTGCCATCAGTGGGCCCGAGCGCAATGAGCAGTTCTTC. The encoded protein is CAISGPERNEQFF.

This rearrangement joins TRBV19 to TRBJ2-2, with D perhaps TRBD1 (6 bases). V dropped 3 bases and J dropped 4 bases, with 15 bases sitting between them. This CDR3 is built from 16 residues. Germline CDR1 is LNHDA and CDR2 is SQIVND (reference sequence). The CDR3 sequence: CASSIRGSGGTGELFF. CDR3 nucleotides: TGTGCCAGTAGTATTAGGGGGAGTGGTGGCACCGGGGAGCTGTTTTTT.

This sequence joins TRBV5-1 and TRBJ1-5; no firm D call. CDR3 size: 15 residues. V shed 2 bases and J shed 6 bases, with 15 bases lying between them. Looked up from germline, CDR1 is SGHRS and CDR2 is YFSETQ. CDR3 in amino acids: CASSFGGYFGQPQHF. The CDR3 nucleotides read TGCGCCAGCAGCTTCGGAGGGTACTTTGGTCAGCCCCAGCATTTT.

J is TRBJ1-2 and V is TRBV28; unclear D gene. Germline lookup yields CDR1 MDHEN and CDR2 SYDVKM. This CDR3 region has 12 residues. Trimming took off 9 bases at V and 0 bases at J, with 8 bases between the two ends. The CDR3 DNA follows: TGTGCCAGTTATAGTGCTAACTATGGCTACACCTTC. Protein product: CASYSANYGYTF.

This chain joins TRBV20-1 and TRBJ1-2, with D hard to call. Looked up from germline, CDR1 is DFQATT and CDR2 is SNEGSKA (reference sequence). This CDR3 contains 11 residues. Trimming shortened V by 7 bases and J by 0 bases, and 6 bases separated the two germline ends. CDR3 amino acids: CSGGSNYGYTF. The CDR3 DNA sequence: TGCAGTGGTGGCTCTAACTATGGCTACACCTTC.

CDR3 in amino acids: CASSSLRDRGLMNTEAFF. CDR3 DNA sequence: TGTGCCAGTAGTTCACTCCGGGACAGGGGTCTCATGAACACTGAAGCTTTCTTT. The chain is built from TRBV19 and TRBJ1-1, with 10 bases lining up with TRBD1. The CDR3 length is 18 residues. CDR1 is LNHDA and CDR2 is SQIVND in the germline V gene (reference sequence). Unmatched junction bases numbered 12, after V lost 5 bases and J lost 0 bases. Supplemented by reference TRBV19 and TRBJ1-1, the full variable domain reads DGGITQSPKYLFRKEGQNVTLSCEQNLNHDAMYWYRQDPGQGLRLIYYSQIVNDFQKGDIAEGYSVSREKKESFPLTVTSAQKNPTAFYLCASSSLRDRGLMNTEAFFGQGTRLTVV.

The V call is TRBV6-1, the J call TRBJ2-5; D possibly corresponds to TRBD1 (6 bases). Germline V gene sequence: CDR1 MNHNS, CDR2 SASEGT. This CDR3 has 15 amino acids. Trimming pared 5 bases from V and 5 bases from J, leaving 18 bases between. CDR3 nucleotide sequence: TGTGCCAGCAGTTTAACCAGGGGTAGTGCGGAGACCCAGTACTTC. Encoded protein: CASSLTRGSAETQYF.